This T cell receptor (beta chain) comes out of a study of T-cell memory formation after mild COVID-19. Germline CDR1 MNHEY, CDR2 SVGEGT. J was trimmed by 6 bases and V by 1 base; bases with no gene match: 2. The CDR3 is 14 residues long. Via MiXCR, TCRdb re-called the 5' RACE reads, giving one row per CDR3 protein. Of about 350,000 distinct CDR3 sequences in the sample, around 13% were seen once. The sequence was obtained from a young man who had mild COVID-19 (a few samples of this study predate the infection). Cell type and time point are not known. The material sequenced was PBMCs or a T cell subset sorted from them (not recorded which). The V and J genes are TRBV6-2 or TRBV6-3 and TRBJ2-1; 8 positions match TRBD2. The CDR3 protein is CASSYYSGSNEQFF. The CDR3, as DNA: TGTGCCAGCAGTTACTACAGCGGGAGCAATGAGCAGTTCTTC.